This TCR beta chain was observed in a study of T cells in Graves' hyperthyroidism and ophthalmopathy. Study overall: Peripheral blood was drawn at first diagnosis, prior to all treatment.

Absence of ophthalmopathy progression within 18 months defined stable Graves' hyperthyroidism. The investigators amplified TCR beta CDR3 regions from RNA transcripts. HTBI primers were the set used in a first-round RT-PCR of the TCR CDR3. TCRdb re-called the multiplex PCR reads through MiXCR, storing one row per CDR3 protein. Of hundreds of thousands of distinct CDR3 sequences listed, more than 30% are singletons. V gave up 9 bases and J gave up 2 bases, with 14 bases separating them. The CDR3 spans 13 residues. From germline, CDR1 is LNHDA and CDR2 SQIVND (reference sequence). The J gene is TRBJ2-7, the V gene TRBV19; D is uncertain. Sequencing used blood. This TCR derives from a man between 18 and 29 years old with Graves' hyperthyroidism. DNA for the CDR3: TGTGCCAGCAGTTACGGCGAGACCTACGAGCAGTACTTC. Its translation: CASSYGETYEQYF. The full variable domain, with the rest looked up from reference TRBV19 and TRBJ2-7, is DGGITQSPKYLFRKEGQNVTLSCEQNLNHDAMYWYRQDPGQGLRLIYYSQIVNDFQKGDIAEGYSVSREKKESFPLTVTSAQKNPTAFYLCASSYGETYEQYFGPGTRLTVT.